This TCR beta chain was sequenced for a study of shared clonotypes between healthy human individuals. Study-level points and caveats: Unshared clonotypes carried lower generation probabilities than those common to all four donors.

The CDR3 has 13 residues. Germline V gene lookup returns CDR1 SGDLS and CDR2 YYNGEE. V was clipped by 1 base and J by 10 bases, with 12 bases between them. All participating donors were Caucasian adults from Nashville, Tennessee. Evenly divided among several immunoSEQ plates was the genomic DNA of each subset. TCRdb keeps only in-frame clones here, not all; method: immunoSEQ multiplex PCR. The sample holds 2 million to 2.5 million clones, 85% to 95% seen once. Remarks on this clone: The antigen is not known.

The chain uses TRBV9 and TRBJ2-1; the D is unclear. Source material: naive CD4+ T cells from PBMCs. Subset of the sample: CD45RA+ positively selected. This TCR was sampled from a man aged 18 to 35 in good health. Some clones in this sample may be carry-over from other donors' samples. The CDR3 sequence: CASSVTNRAEQFF. Written as DNA, the CDR3 is TGTGCCAGCAGCGTAACCAATAGGGCCGAGCAGTTCTTC.